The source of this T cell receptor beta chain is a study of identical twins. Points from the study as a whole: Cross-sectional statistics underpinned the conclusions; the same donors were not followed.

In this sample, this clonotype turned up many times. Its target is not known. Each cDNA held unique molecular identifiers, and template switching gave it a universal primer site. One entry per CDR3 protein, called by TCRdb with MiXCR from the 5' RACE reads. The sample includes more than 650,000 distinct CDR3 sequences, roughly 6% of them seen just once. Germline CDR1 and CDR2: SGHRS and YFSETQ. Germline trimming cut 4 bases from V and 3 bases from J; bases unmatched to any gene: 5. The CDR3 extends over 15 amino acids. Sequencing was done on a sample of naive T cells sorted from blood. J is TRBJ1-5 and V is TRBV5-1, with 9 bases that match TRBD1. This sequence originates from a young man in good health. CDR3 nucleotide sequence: TGCGCCAGCAGCCCCTGGACAGGGGACAATCAGCCCCAGCATTTT. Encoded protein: CASSPWTGDNQPQHF.